The rows below give T cell receptor beta chains drawn from one sample of a study of STAT5B mutations in CD4+ large granular lymphocyte leukemia. Profiling relied on immunoSEQ multiplex PCR, and the TCRdb table lists in-frame clones only, not all of them. Of about 34,000 clones in the sample, approximately 89% are singletons; the top ten hold approximately 0.97%. Input material: CD4+ T cells from blood buffy coats. The source of these receptors is a human donor in good health. CDR3s include the opening cysteine and the closing phenylalanine or tryptophan. The order of the fields is D gene, J gene, V gene, clone size, CDR3 protein, CDR3 DNA. The D gene is left open where the match is weak. Rows may omit the clone size; those that give it use once, few, many or a size class.

-	TRBJ2-7	TRBV5-6	once	CASSFLTMVRGSYEQYF	TGTGCCAGCAGCTTCTTAACCATGGTTCGTGGCTCCTACGAGCAGTACTTC
-	TRBJ1-3	TRBV9	-	CASSVRSQGASGNTIYF	TGTGCCAGCAGCGTCAGGTCCCAAGGCGCGTCTGGAAACACCATATATTTT
TRBD2	TRBJ2-1	TRBV5-4	-	CASSWSGARAGGEQFF	TGTGCCAGCAGCTGGAGCGGGGCTCGGGCGGGCGGGGAGCAGTTCTTC
-	TRBJ2-1	TRBV9	-	CASSVGGSDRGNEQFF	TGTGCCAGCAGCGTAGGCGGCAGCGACCGGGGCAATGAGCAGTTCTTC
TRBD1	TRBJ1-6	TRBV6-5	-	CASSRQGGNSPLHF	TGTGCCAGCAGCCGACAGGGTGGTAATTCACCCCTCCACTTT
-	TRBJ2-5	TRBV29-1	-	CSVEDLNIGVQETQYF	TGCAGCGTTGAAGATCTAAACATTGGAGTTCAAGAGACCCAGTACTTC
-	TRBJ2-7	TRBV6-5	-	CASSRATGRQYF	TGTGCCAGCAGTCGAGCAACAGGTCGGCAGTACTTC
TRBD1	TRBJ1-2	TRBV23-1	-	CASSQSGFRGLSCGYTF	TGCGCCAGCAGTCAATCCGGGTTCAGGGGGTTATCGTGTGGCTACACCTTC
TRBD1	TRBJ1-1	TRBV6-5	-	CATQGDRVNTEAFF	TGTGCCACGCAGGGGGACAGGGTGAACACTGAAGCTTTCTTT
-	TRBJ2-3	TRBV7-9	-	CASSFRADTQYF	TGTGCCAGCAGCTTTAGGGCGGATACGCAGTATTTT
-	TRBJ1-3	TRBV25-1	-	CASSEAGTGNTIYF	TGTGCCAGCAGTGAAGCTGGGACTGGAAACACCATATATTTT
TRBD2	TRBJ2-1	TRBV10-3	-	CATAGRGSSDEQFF	TGTGCCACCGCCGGCCGCGGGAGCTCGGATGAGCAGTTCTTC
TRBD2	TRBJ2-2	TRBV19	-	CASSWTSGRVPGELFF	TGTGCCAGTAGTTGGACTAGCGGGAGGGTCCCCGGGGAGCTGTTTTTT
TRBD1	TRBJ2-7	TRBV7-6	few	CASSLNTGGNEQYF	TGTGCCAGCAGCTTGAATACAGGGGGGAACGAGCAGTACTTC
-	TRBJ2-1	TRBV7-3	-	CASSPGGASYNEQFF	TGTGCCAGCAGCCCTGGAGGTGCCTCCTACAATGAGCAGTTCTTC
-	TRBJ2-5	TRBV19	-	CASSFFPRATSETQYF	TGTGCCAGTAGTTTTTTTCCCCGAGCGACATCGGAGACCCAGTACTTC
TRBD1	TRBJ2-6	TRBV7-6	-	CASSFDRTGDSGANVLTF	TGTGCCAGCAGCTTCGATCGGACAGGGGACTCTGGGGCCAACGTCCTGACTTTC
-	TRBJ2-7	TRBV5-1	-	CASGQYYEQYF	TGCGCCAGCGGTCAGTACTACGAGCAGTACTTC
-	TRBJ1-4	TRBV11-2	-	CASSLPSRPGEKLFF	TGTGCCAGCAGCCTCCCTAGCCGGCCGGGTGAAAAACTGTTTTTT
-	TRBJ2-7	TRBV18	-	CASSPSYLSYEQYF	TGTGCCAGCTCACCAAGCTACTTAAGCTACGAGCAGTACTTC
-	TRBJ1-3	TRBV5-1	-	CASTSTESGNTIYF	TGCGCCAGCACCTCGACAGAAAGCGGAAACACCATATATTTT
TRBD2	TRBJ2-5	TRBV10-1	-	CASSEDLAGQETQYF	TGCGCCAGCAGTGAGGACCTAGCGGGGCAAGAGACCCAGTACTTC
-	TRBJ2-7	TRBV6-6	-	CASRALGRDSYEQYF	TGTGCCAGCCGCGCGCTGGGGCGGGACTCCTACGAGCAGTACTTC
-	TRBJ2-2	TRBV11-3	-	CASSLVAGTGELFF	TGTGCCAGCAGCTTAGTGGCGGGAACTGGGGAGCTGTTTTTT
-	TRBJ2-5	TRBV5-4	-	CASSLATRWETQYF	TGTGCCAGCAGCTTGGCGACGAGGTGGGAGACCCAGTACTTC
TRBD2	TRBJ2-2	TRBV4-3	few	CASSPTRGGEQAGELFF	TGCGCCAGCAGCCCTACTCGCGGGGGGGAGCAGGCCGGGGAGCTGTTTTTT
TRBD2	TRBJ2-2	TRBV2	-	CASRRGGTGELFF	TGTGCCAGCAGGCGCGGGGGGACCGGGGAGCTGTTTTTT
-	TRBJ1-2	TRBV19	-	CASSTPAAGEGGYTF	TGTGCCAGTAGTACGCCTGCGGCGGGGGAGGGTGGCTACACCTTC
-	TRBJ1-2	TRBV5-8	-	CASSLKGYGYTF	TGTGCCAGCAGCTTGAAGGGTTATGGCTACACCTTC
-	TRBJ2-5	TRBV30	-	CAWSDQETQYF	TGTGCCTGGAGTGACCAAGAGACCCAGTACTTC
TRBD2	TRBJ2-2	TRBV5-4	-	CASSTIAGAQVGELFF	TGTGCCAGCAGCACGATAGCGGGGGCCCAGGTCGGGGAGCTGTTTTTT
-	TRBJ2-3	TRBV29-1	-	CSVEVDPSTDTQYF	TGCAGCGTTGAGGTCGACCCATCCACAGATACGCAGTATTTT
TRBD2	TRBJ2-1	TRBV12-5	-	CASASNGGSSYNEQFF	TGTGCTAGTGCTAGTAACGGGGGGAGCTCCTACAATGAGCAGTTCTTC
-	TRBJ1-6	TRBV4-2	once	CASSPGTFGSYNSPLHF	TGTGCCAGCAGCCCCGGGACTTTCGGCTCCTATAATTCACCCCTCCACTTT
TRBD1	TRBJ1-2	TRBV7-9	-	CASSLGRGPGYTF	TGTGCCAGCAGCTTAGGCAGGGGGCCCGGCTACACCTTC
TRBD1	TRBJ2-1	TRBV9	-	CASSVEGQGASEQFF	TGTGCCAGCAGCGTAGAGGGGCAGGGGGCTAGTGAGCAGTTCTTC
TRBD2	TRBJ2-1	TRBV4-3	medium-sized	CASSRRHGGGNNEQFF	TGCGCCAGCAGCCGACGCCACGGGGGGGGCAACAATGAGCAGTTCTTC
TRBD1	TRBJ1-2	TRBV2	-	CASSGGQYGYTF	TGTGCCAGCAGCGGGGGACAGTATGGCTACACCTTC
-	TRBJ1-2	TRBV4-3	few	CASSQVTGRRLDGYTF	TGCGCCAGCAGCCAAGTGACGGGACGGCGCTTGGATGGCTACACCTTC
TRBD1	TRBJ1-2	TRBV25-1	-	CASSSTGANYGYTF	TGTGCCAGCAGTTCGACAGGGGCGAACTATGGCTACACCTTC
-	TRBJ1-5	TRBV29-1	-	CSAVDGPTNQPQHF	TGCAGCGCCGTCGACGGCCCGACTAATCAGCCCCAGCATTTT
-	TRBJ2-5	TRBV7-9	-	CASSPRGGVIQETQYF	TGTGCCAGCAGCCCTCGGGGCGGGGTGATTCAAGAGACCCAGTACTTC
-	TRBJ2-1	TRBV10-2	-	CATWRGSYNEQFF	TGCGCCACCTGGCGTGGTTCCTACAATGAGCAGTTCTTC
-	TRBJ2-3	TRBV30	once	CAWRAITDTQYF	TGTGCCTGGAGGGCGATCACAGATACGCAGTATTTT
TRBD1	TRBJ1-2	TRBV6-5	-	CASSRDSLANYGYTF	TGTGCCAGCAGCCGGGACAGCTTAGCTAACTATGGCTACACCTTC
-	TRBJ1-6	TRBV7-9	-	CASSLGAGANSPLHF	TGTGCCAGCAGCTTAGGGGCAGGGGCTAATTCACCCCTCCACTTT
TRBD2	TRBJ2-5	TRBV7-2	-	CASSLVVAGETQYF	TGTGCCAGCAGCTTAGTCGTAGCGGGAGAGACCCAGTACTTC
TRBD1	TRBJ1-2	TRBV6-4	-	CASRSSGGVGYTF	TGTGCCAGCAGGTCTTCAGGGGGAGTTGGCTACACCTTC
TRBD1	TRBJ1-1	TRBV18	-	CASSQTGGTGDTEAFF	TGTGCCAGCTCACAAACCGGAGGGACAGGGGACACTGAAGCTTTCTTT
-	TRBJ2-1	TRBV6-1	once	CASRGSGGYNEQFF	TGTGCCAGCAGGGGGTCTGGTGGCTACAATGAGCAGTTCTTC
-	TRBJ2-7	TRBV19	-	CASSHPGGSSYEQYF	TGTGCCAGTAGTCATCCCGGAGGGAGCTCCTACGAGCAGTACTTC
TRBD1	TRBJ1-5	TRBV7-8	-	CASSRPPGQGTGSNQPQHF	TGTGCCAGCAGCCGACCACCGGGACAGGGGACTGGTAGCAATCAGCCCCAGCATTTT
-	TRBJ2-3	TRBV4-2	-	CASSRTPVGGDTQYF	TGTGCCAGCAGCCGCACTCCGGTCGGCGGAGATACGCAGTATTTT
TRBD1	TRBJ1-2	TRBV27	-	CASSRQGIGGYTF	TGTGCCAGCAGCCGACAGGGCATAGGTGGCTACACCTTC